The 10 T cell receptor beta chains below come from one sample, sequenced in a study of blood T cell repertoires in COVID-19. Sequencing used immunoSEQ multiplex PCR; TCRdb keeps in-frame clones, though not all of them. The sample shows fewer than 150,000 clones, just under 85% of them seen only once. The sequenced material came from peripheral blood. These receptors all come from a human donor in a cohort sampled during active COVID-19.

The chain couples TRBV6-5 to TRBJ2-7; 8 bases align to TRBD1. The CDR3 loop spans 16 amino acids. In germline, CDR1 is MNHEY, CDR2 SVGAGI. V lost 0 bases to trimming and J lost 5 bases; unmatched junction nucleotides: 9. This CDR3 reads CASSYSTGTGGHEQYF. In DNA, the CDR3 is TGTGCCAGCAGTTACTCGACTGGGACAGGCGGCCACGAGCAGTACTTC.

This clone turned up a few times. The DNA for the CDR3 is TGTGCCAACGGAGCTGGCACTAACTATGGCTACACCTTC. Translation gives CANGAGTNYGYTF. This chain connects TRBV2 to TRBJ1-2; D not resolved. Trimming took off 10 bases at V and 0 bases at J, with 12 bases between the two ends. Germline CDR1 and CDR2: SNHLY and FYNNEI. The CDR3 contains 13 residues.

The chain uses TRBV3-1 (or the pseudogene TRBV3-2) and TRBJ2-7; the match to TRBD1 covers 7 bases. Trimming at V came to 2 bases and at J to 7 bases, leaving 5 bases not matched to a gene. The CDR3 covers 13 residues. From germline, CDR1 is LGHDT and CDR2 YNNKEL (reference sequence). The CDR3: CASSQRLQGEQYF. CDR3 nucleotides: TGTGCCAGCAGCCAAAGGTTACAGGGGGAGCAGTACTTC.

This clone has only a few counts. J is TRBJ2-5 and V is TRBV3-1 (or the pseudogene TRBV3-2); TRBD1 might be the D (5 bases). Germline V gene data show CDR1 as LGHDT and CDR2 as YNNKEL (reference sequence). The CDR3 has 15 amino acids. Trimming took off 0 bases at V and 0 bases at J, with 8 bases between the two ends. The chain's CDR3 is CASSQETAYQETQYF. DNA for the CDR3: TGTGCCAGCAGCCAAGAGACAGCGTACCAAGAGACCCAGTACTTC.

The rearrangement links TRBV18 to TRBJ1-2; TRBD1 matches 12 bases. The CDR3 loop spans 17 amino acids. Unmatched junction bases numbered 9, after V lost 3 bases and J lost 4 bases. CDR1 is KGHSH, CDR2 LQKENI, per germline. CDR3 protein: CASSPRDRGRGGYGYTF. The CDR3 bases are TGTGCCAGCTCACCCCGGGACAGGGGGCGAGGAGGCTATGGCTACACCTTC.

The chain has TRBV5-6 and TRBJ1-2, with D tentatively TRBD1 (5 bases). Germline V gene data show CDR1 as SGHDT and CDR2 as YYEEEE. V was cut by 0 bases and J by 8 bases, with 11 bases left in between. This CDR3 is built from 13 residues. The CDR3 DNA follows: TGTGCCAGCAGCTTGGGATCTCGGGGGGGCTACACCTTC. This translates into CASSLGSRGGYTF.

The V gene is TRBV19, the J gene TRBJ2-3, with a weak D call TRBD1 (6 bases). The V and J ends lost 9 bases and 0 bases respectively, with 25 bases between them. The CDR3 has 18 residues. From germline, CDR1 is LNHDA and CDR2 SQIVND (reference sequence). The CDR3 here is CASGQISPFGGSTDTQYF. The CDR3 nucleotides are TGTGCCAGCGGACAGATTAGCCCCTTCGGCGGTAGCACAGATACGCAGTATTTT.

This clone was seen a single time. This chain uses TRBV5-1 with TRBJ2-2; D is perhaps TRBD1 (6 bases). CDR1 is SGHRS, CDR2 YFSETQ, per germline. V lost 0 bases, J lost 5 bases, and 14 bases lay in between. CDR3 size: 16 residues. CDR3 protein: CASSLVQQGSTGELFF. Written as DNA, the CDR3 is TGCGCCAGCAGCTTGGTTCAACAGGGTAGTACCGGGGAGCTGTTTTTT.

The genes are TRBV28 and TRBJ1-4; D possibly corresponds to TRBD1 (6 bases). CDR1 is MDHEN, CDR2 SYDVKM, per germline. The V end was cut by 3 bases, the J end by 6 bases, with 11 bases between. CDR3 length: 14 residues. The CDR3 DNA reads as TGTGCCAGCAGTTTGGGTAGGGGGTATGAAAAACTGTTTTTT. Translation: CASSLGRGYEKLFF.

This CDR3 is CASSLYQGSDQPQHF. The CDR3 nucleotides are TGTGCCAGCAGTTTATATCAGGGATCGGATCAGCCCCAGCATTTT. J is TRBJ1-5 and V is TRBV6-5; D perhaps matches TRBD1 (5 bases). V was clipped by 4 bases and J by 5 bases, with 15 bases between them. This CDR3 comprises 15 residues. Germline V lookup: CDR1 MNHEY, CDR2 SVGAGI.